One and the same sample provided the 17 T cell receptor beta chains below, sequenced in a study of T cell responses to AZD1222 COVID-19 vaccine. Clones were read by immunoSEQ multiplex PCR, and TCRdb kept only the in-frame ones, dropping some. The table records about 150,000 clones, roughly 90% of them present only once. Sequenced material: peripheral blood, taken 28 days after the second AZD1222 dose. The source is an adult who received the AZD1222 COVID-19 vaccine.

The chain has TRBV28 and TRBJ1-1; D perhaps matches TRBD1 (5 bases). CDR1 and CDR2 from the germline V gene are MDHEN and SYDVKM. This CDR3 contains 15 residues. Trimming left V 4 bases short and J 3 bases short, with 15 bases between. CDR3 in amino acids: CASSSDLRGDTEAFF. CDR3 in DNA: TGTGCCAGCAGTTCCGACCTTAGAGGGGACACTGAAGCTTTCTTT.

V usage is TRBV6-4 and J usage is TRBJ2-1; 9 nucleotides agree with TRBD2. The germline CDR1 and CDR2 sequences are MRHNA and SNTAGT. V dropped 0 bases and J dropped 4; count of bases not matched to a gene: 4. CDR3 length: 16 residues. CDR3 in amino acids: CASSDSISGGYNEQFF. DNA for the CDR3: TGTGCCAGCAGTGACTCGATTAGCGGGGGTTACAATGAGCAGTTCTTC.

The V call is TRBV6-5, the J call TRBJ1-2; possibly TRBD1 for D (5 bases). Trimming removed 4 bases at V and 6 bases at J, with 9 bases between. CDR1 is MNHEY and CDR2 is SVGAGI in the germline V gene. The CDR3 loop spans 12 amino acids. The CDR3 bases are TGTGCCAGCAGTTTAGGGGCAAATGGCTACACCTTC. Its protein is CASSLGANGYTF.

The J gene is TRBJ1-5, the V gene TRBV5-8; D is perhaps TRBD1 (6 bases). Trimming left V 5 bases short and J 7 bases short, with 22 bases between. There are 16 residues in the CDR3. Germline CDR1 reads SGHTS; CDR2 reads YDEGEE. The CDR3 DNA reads as TGTGCCAGCAGTAAGGAGGGGCCCCTGAGGGGGCAGCCCCAGCATTTT. Translation gives CASSKEGPLRGQPQHF. Full variable domain (rest looked up from reference TRBV5-8 and TRBJ1-5): EAGVTQSPTHLIKTRGQQATLRCSPISGHTSVYWYQQALGLGLQFLLWYDEGEERNRGNFPPRFSGRQFPNYSSELNVNALELEDSALYLCASSKEGPLRGQPQHFGDGTRLSIL.

V usage is TRBV28 and J usage is TRBJ1-2, with D perhaps matching TRBD1 (6 bases). The CDR3 is 12 residues long. V lost 3 bases to trimming and J lost 7 bases, with 9 bases between them. Germline values: CDR1 MDHEN, CDR2 SYDVKM. CDR3 sequence: CASSFRQVGYTF. The CDR3, as DNA: TGTGCCAGCAGTTTCCGACAGGTTGGCTACACCTTC.

This clone has a single count. The chain couples TRBV20-1 to TRBJ2-3; no reliable D call. The CDR3 runs 11 residues. Looked up from germline, CDR1 is DFQATT and CDR2 is SNEGSKA (reference sequence). The V and J ends lost 6 bases and 6 bases respectively, with 10 bases between them. The CDR3 sequence is CSAGLGDTQYF. CDR3 DNA sequence: TGCAGTGCGGGCCTGGGGGATACGCAGTATTTT.

V is TRBV27 and J is TRBJ2-7; D may match TRBD1 or TRBD2 (5 bases each). Germline CDR1 is MNHEY and CDR2 is SMNVEV (reference sequence). Deletions cut 5 bases from V and 0 bases from J, with 11 bases between. The CDR3 is 14 amino acids. This CDR3 is CASSTGPSSYEQYF. In nucleotides, the CDR3 is TGTGCCAGCAGTACGGGACCGAGCTCCTACGAGCAGTACTTC.

This clone was recorded once. The gene calls are TRBV10-2 and TRBJ2-5, with 10 bases matching TRBD2. Germline CDR1 and CDR2: WSHSY and SAAADI. The CDR3 length is 14 residues. V trimming: 5 bases; J trimming: 5 bases; junction bases outside the gene matches: 5. The CDR3 DNA reads TGCGCCAGCAGTTCCGGGACTAGCGCTGAGACCCAGTACTTC. It codes for CASSSGTSAETQYF.

This sequence joins TRBV15 and TRBJ2-1, with TRBD2 matching 7 bases. This CDR3 has 13 amino acids. J lost 7 bases, V lost 4 bases, and 4 bases had no gene match. Germline V gene data show CDR1 as LNHNV and CDR2 as YYDKDF (reference sequence). CDR3 nucleotide sequence: TGTGCCACCAGCACCCGGACTAGGAATGAGCAGTTCTTC. This sequence encodes CATSTRTRNEQFF.

The genes are TRBV4-2 and TRBJ2-5; tentatively, D is TRBD2 (7 bases). Deletions cut 3 bases from V and 3 bases from J, with 17 bases between. The V gene's germline CDR1 is LGHNA and CDR2 YNFKEQ. The CDR3 covers 16 residues. Here the CDR3 reads CASSHRRGGGEETQYF. The CDR3 bases are TGTGCCAGCAGCCACCGGAGGGGAGGGGGAGAAGAGACCCAGTACTTC.

This sequence joins TRBV29-1 and TRBJ2-3, with no clear D. The germline gives CDR1 SQVTM, CDR2 ANQGSEA. The V gene lost 3 bases and the J gene lost 2 bases, with 15 bases spanning the gap. The CDR3 consists of 15 residues. CDR3 sequence (DNA): TGCAGCGTTGACCCGGCCGGAATTTACACAGATACGCAGTATTTT. This sequence encodes CSVDPAGIYTDTQYF.

This clone was seen once. This chain links TRBV5-5 with TRBJ1-5; possible D gene TRBD1, 6 bases. The germline V gene encodes CDR1 SGHKS and CDR2 YYEKEE (reference sequence). The CDR3 sequence is 14 residues long. V gave up 4 bases and J gave up 4 bases, with 12 bases separating them. CDR3 DNA sequence: TGTGCCAGCAGCCTAACTACAGGGAATCAGCCCCAGCATTTT. Translation: CASSLTTGNQPQHF.

V usage is TRBV6-5 and J usage is TRBJ1-2; no reliable D call. There are 13 residues in the CDR3. Germline CDR1 and CDR2: MNHEY and SVGAGI. The germline V and J ends were trimmed by 2 bases and 8 bases, with 12 bases remaining between them. The CDR3 sequence is CASSYEGSGGYTF. DNA for the CDR3: TGTGCCAGCAGTTACGAGGGATCTGGGGGCTACACCTTC.

CDR3 region: CASSVTGSTPQHF. The CDR3 DNA follows: TGTGCCAGCAGCGTGACAGGGTCAACGCCCCAGCATTTT. The chain is built from TRBV12-3 or TRBV12-4 and TRBJ1-5; 7 bases fit TRBD1. The CDR3 totals 13 residues. J lost 9 bases, V lost 6 bases, and 8 bases had no gene match.

The chain carries TRBV6-5 and TRBJ1-4; 7 nucleotides align to TRBD1. Germline CDR1 MNHEY, CDR2 SVGAGI. J lost 5 bases, V lost 6 bases, and 6 bases had no gene match. This CDR3 has 14 residues. CDR3 DNA sequence: TGTGCCAGCAGAAGGACAGGAGTAAATGAAAAACTGTTTTTT. This sequence encodes CASRRTGVNEKLFF.

J is TRBJ1-5 and V is TRBV27; D is undetermined. The CDR3 runs 13 residues. CDR1 and CDR2 from the germline V gene are MNHEY and SMNVEV (reference sequence). The V end lost 6 bases, the J end lost 4 bases, and 10 bases lay between the germline ends. The CDR3 here is CASSPLGNQPQHF. The CDR3 DNA is TGTGCCAGCAGCCCACTTGGGAATCAGCCCCAGCATTTT.

The rearrangement joins TRBV14 to TRBJ2-7, with D perhaps TRBD2 (7 bases). Germline values: CDR1 SGHDN, CDR2 FVKESK. The CDR3 totals 13 residues. With 7 bases removed from V and 0 bases from J, the gap between germline ends came to 10 bases. In DNA, the CDR3 is TGTGCCAGCAACCGGGGGGCCTCCTACGAGCAGTACTTC. Amino acids: CASNRGASYEQYF.